A single sample is the source of the 22 T cell receptor beta chains below, sequenced in a study of T cell responses to AZD1222 COVID-19 vaccine. Profiled with immunoSEQ multiplex PCR; TCRdb holds only in-frame clones, not every one. The sample consists of 120,000 to 150,000 clones, just over 90% of them appearing once. The sequencing used peripheral blood, collected on day 0 of AZD1222 vaccination. Receptors were obtained from an adult in good health.

CDR3 bases: TGTGCCACCCGGGTCCCGGGACAGGGTTCACATACTAACTATGGCTACACCTTC. Translating it yields CATRVPGQGSHTNYGYTF. The genes are TRBV24-1 and TRBJ1-2; TRBD1 agrees at 9 bases. CDR1 is KGHDR and CDR2 is SFDVKD in the germline V gene. V lost 9 bases, J lost 0 bases, and 16 bases stayed unmatched. This CDR3 contains 18 residues.

This sequence joins TRBV10-3 and TRBJ1-1, with 8 nucleotides matching TRBD1. Germline V gene data show CDR1 as ENHRY and CDR2 as SYGVKD. This CDR3 has 13 residues. The V segment lost 11 bases and the J segment 0 bases; nucleotides outside the gene matches: 5. CDR3 loop: CAVGQGMNTEAFF. CDR3 sequence (DNA): TGTGCCGTCGGACAGGGAATGAACACTGAAGCTTTCTTT.

The chain uses TRBV29-1 and TRBJ1-1; 8 bases match TRBD1. CDR3 length: 13 residues. Germline assignment: CDR1 SQVTM and CDR2 ANQGSEA. Trimming cost V 7 bases and J 1 base; bases outside gene matches: 5. The CDR3 DNA reads TGCAGCGGTCGACAGGGGAAGAACACTGAAGCTTTCTTT. Its protein is CSGRQGKNTEAFF.

The V and J genes are TRBV5-1 and TRBJ1-1, with a weak D call TRBD1 (5 bases). The CDR3 is 14 amino acids. Looked up from germline, CDR1 is SGHRS and CDR2 is YFSETQ. V was trimmed by 4 bases and J by 2 bases, leaving 12 bases between them. This CDR3 reads CASSGTGANTEAFF. The DNA of the CDR3 is TGCGCCAGCAGCGGCACCGGGGCTAACACTGAAGCTTTCTTT.

V and J are TRBV5-1 and TRBJ1-1; D perhaps matches TRBD1 (5 bases). Germline V CDR1 and CDR2: SGHRS, YFSETQ. The CDR3 runs 14 residues. Between the trimmed V and J ends, which lost 4 bases and 2 bases, there was a span of 12 bases. The CDR3 coding sequence is TGCGCCAGCAGCCCGGGACCGAGAAACACTGAAGCTTTCTTT. Translated: CASSPGPRNTEAFF.

This chain connects TRBV18 to TRBJ2-2; D is ambiguous. Germline V gives CDR1 KGHSH, CDR2 LQKENI. Trimming took 1 base from V and 1 from J, leaving 1 base between them. The CDR3 extends over 13 amino acids. The CDR3 DNA reads TGTGCCAGCTCACCACAGAACACCGGGGAGCTGTTTTTT. Protein sequence: CASSPQNTGELFF.

This clone was recorded a few times. The rearrangement joins TRBV6-5 to TRBJ1-6, with D unclear. Germline-derived CDR1 and CDR2 are MNHEY and SVGAGI. The germline V and J ends were trimmed by 0 bases and 6 bases, with 12 bases remaining between them. The CDR3 is 16 amino acids. Here the CDR3 DNA reads TGTGCCAGCAGTTACTCGGGCACGTCGCTTAATTCACCCCTCCACTTT. The encoded protein is CASSYSGTSLNSPLHF.

This clone was counted only a few times. The rearrangement joins TRBV18 to TRBJ2-1; 10 nucleotides agree with TRBD2. After removal of 3 bases from V and 8 bases from J, the junction contained 22 bases not matched to a gene. This CDR3 contains 20 residues. In germline, CDR1 is KGHSH, CDR2 LQKENI. CDR3 DNA: TGTGCCAGCTCACCCAGGAGAGGGGGGTCCTCTAGCGGGAGTAGGGATGAGCAGTTCTTC. This codes for CASSPRRGGSSSGSRDEQFF.

The chain recombines TRBV19 with TRBJ1-1; D gene uncertain. The CDR3 loop spans 13 amino acids. Trimming cost V 7 bases and J 1 base, with 10 bases left between them. CDR1 is LNHDA and CDR2 is SQIVND in the germline V gene (reference sequence). CDR3 sequence (DNA): TGTGCCAGTACCCCAGGAAGGAACACTGAAGCTTTCTTT. Translated, it gives CASTPGRNTEAFF. Full variable domain (remainder filled in from reference TRBV19 and TRBJ1-1): DGGITQSPKYLFRKEGQNVTLSCEQNLNHDAMYWYRQDPGQGLRLIYYSQIVNDFQKGDIAEGYSVSREKKESFPLTVTSAQKNPTAFYLCASTPGRNTEAFFGQGTRLTVV.

V gene TRBV3-1 (or the pseudogene TRBV3-2) combines with J gene TRBJ2-1; D is ambiguous. The CDR3 extends over 15 amino acids. Germline CDR1 and CDR2: LGHDT and YNNKEL (reference sequence). Trimming shortened V by 3 bases and J by 1 base, and 10 bases separated the two germline ends. Here the CDR3 DNA reads TGTGCCAGCAGCCAGAAGGCGGTTTCCTACAATGAGCAGTTCTTC. The encoded protein is CASSQKAVSYNEQFF.

The chain couples TRBV29-1 to TRBJ1-1; the D gene is possibly TRBD1 (6 bases). The CDR3 covers 13 residues. Germline V gene lookup returns CDR1 SQVTM and CDR2 ANQGSEA. V shed 7 bases and J shed 5 bases, with 17 bases lying between them. The DNA of the CDR3 is TGCAGCGCCAAGAACAGGGAACGGACTGAAGCTTTCTTT. Its protein product is CSAKNRERTEAFF.

V is TRBV30 and J is TRBJ1-5, with D perhaps TRBD1 (5 bases). The V gene lost 0 bases and the J gene lost 3 bases, with 21 bases spanning the gap. Per the germline V gene, CDR1 is GTSNPN and CDR2 is SVGIG (reference sequence). This CDR3 comprises 18 residues. CDR3 nucleotide sequence: TGTGCCTGGAGTGTAAGGGGTGAGACAGAATTCGACAATCAGCCCCAGCATTTT. Its protein is CAWSVRGETEFDNQPQHF. The variable domain in full, completed from reference TRBV30 and TRBJ1-5, reads SQTIHQWPATLVQPVGSPLSLECTVEGTSNPNLYWYRQAAGRGLQLLFYSVGIGQISSEVPQNLSASRPQDRQFILSSKKLLLSDSGFYLCAWSVRGETEFDNQPQHFGDGTRLSIL.

The CDR3 region has the DNA TGTGCCAGCAGCGTAGGTGTAGCGGGGGGGCCACTGGAGACCCAGTACTTC. This gives the protein CASSVGVAGGPLETQYF. The chain is built from TRBV9 and TRBJ2-5; 11 positions agree with TRBD2. There are 17 residues in the CDR3. Germline values: CDR1 SGDLS, CDR2 YYNGEE. J lost 5 bases, V lost 0 bases, and 9 bases had no gene match.

The chain links TRBV18 to TRBJ2-1; D is uncertain. The CDR3 is 12 residues long. V gave up 6 bases and J gave up 6 bases, with 9 bases separating them. CDR1 and CDR2 (germline): KGHSH, LQKENI. This CDR3 reads CASSKDGNEQFF. CDR3 DNA sequence: TGTGCCAGCTCCAAGGACGGCAATGAGCAGTTCTTC. The full variable domain, with the rest looked up from reference TRBV18 and TRBJ2-1, is NAGVMQNPRHLVRRRGQEARLRCSPMKGHSHVYWYRQLPEEGLKFMVYLQKENIIDESGMPKERFSAEFPKEGPSILRIQQVVRGDSAAYFCASSKDGNEQFFGPGTRLTVL.

CDR3 amino acids: CASSLRPGLRGNTEAFF. CDR3 in DNA: TGTGCCAGCAGTTTACGCCCGGGATTGAGGGGTAACACTGAAGCTTTCTTT. The gene calls are TRBV27 and TRBJ1-1; D perhaps matches TRBD1 (5 bases). V lost 2 bases and J lost 2, with 18 bases in between. Germline V gene sequence: CDR1 MNHEY, CDR2 SMNVEV (reference sequence). There are 17 residues in the CDR3.

In this sample, this clone turned up once. The chain links TRBV6-5 to TRBJ1-3, with D perhaps matching TRBD1 (5 bases). Germline V gives CDR1 MNHEY, CDR2 SVGAGI. This CDR3 has 15 amino acids. The V gene lost 4 bases and the J gene lost 0 bases, with 10 bases spanning the gap. This CDR3 is CASSSDSNSGNTIYF. DNA for the CDR3: TGTGCCAGCAGTTCTGACAGCAACTCTGGAAACACCATATATTTT.

The chain recombines TRBV11-2 with TRBJ2-3, with 8 bases matching TRBD2. Germline V CDR1 and CDR2: SGHAT, FQNNGV. Trimming removed 4 bases from V and 2 bases from J; junction bases left unmatched: 11. The CDR3 has 17 residues. The CDR3 region is CASSSFGQRGNTDTQYF. The CDR3 nucleotides read TGTGCCAGCAGCTCTTTTGGCCAGCGGGGGAACACAGATACGCAGTATTTT.

Comments on this clone: Other DNA sequences in the sample encode the same CDR3. The DNA of the CDR3 is TGTGCCAGCAGTTACGGGGGGGAGCAGTACTTC. This encodes CASSYGGEQYF. This chain joins TRBV6-5 and TRBJ2-7; possibly TRBD2 for D (6 bases). This CDR3 spans 11 amino acids. V lost 2 bases to trimming and J lost 7 bases, with 6 bases between them. The germline V gene encodes CDR1 MNHEY and CDR2 SVGAGI.

The chain is built from TRBV9 and TRBJ2-2, with D perhaps matching TRBD2 (6 bases). Per the germline V gene, CDR1 is SGDLS and CDR2 is YYNGEE. The CDR3 has 15 residues. The V end was cut by 3 bases, the J end by 0 bases, with 9 bases between. DNA for the CDR3: TGTGCCAGCAGCGAGCGGGTCGCGAACACCGGGGAGCTGTTTTTT. Translation: CASSERVANTGELFF.

The chain combines TRBV25-1 with TRBJ2-1; 8 bases align to TRBD2. The germline V gene has CDR1 MGHDK and CDR2 SYGVNS. The CDR3 is 15 amino acids. V shed 2 bases and J 6 bases; nucleotides not matched to a gene: 6. The CDR3 nucleotides read TGTGCCAGCAGTGAACCCCCGGCGGGGGGCAATGAGCAGTTCTTC. Translating gives CASSEPPAGGNEQFF.

As for this clone: This CDR3 is also generated by other DNA sequences in the sample. V usage is TRBV4-2 and J usage is TRBJ1-5, with D perhaps TRBD1 (6 bases). Between the trimmed V and J ends, which lost 1 base and 1 base, there was a span of 11 bases. The CDR3 is 16 residues long. CDR1 LGHNA and CDR2 YNFKEQ come from the germline V gene. In nucleotides, the CDR3 is TGTGCCAGCAGCCAAGGGAACAGGGTCAGCAATCAGCCCCAGCATTTT. Translation: CASSQGNRVSNQPQHF.

The chain has TRBV7-2 and TRBJ1-2, with D possibly being TRBD1 (5 bases). The germline V gene has CDR1 SGHTA and CDR2 FQGNSA. The CDR3 totals 15 residues. With 5 bases removed from V and 8 bases from J, the gap between germline ends came to 21 bases. CDR3 residues: CASSLPRRGDDGYTF. CDR3 nucleotides: TGTGCCAGCAGCCTACCCAGACGGGGCGACGACGGCTACACCTTC.